These 3 T cell receptor beta chains were sequenced from one sample in a study of blood T cell repertoires in COVID-19. Produced via immunoSEQ multiplex PCR; TCRdb's table is partial and in-frame only. The repertoire holds approximately 470,000 clones, with around 90% as singletons. Source material: PBMCs or T cells enriched from blood (not recorded which). The receptors derive from a woman aged 18-29 years who had recovered from COVID-19.

V and J are TRBV2 and TRBJ2-3, with D possibly being TRBD1 (5 bases). This CDR3 region has 14 residues. V was cut by 4 bases and J by 5 bases, with 13 bases left in between. Per germline, CDR1 SNHLY and CDR2 FYNNEI. The CDR3 nucleotides read TGTGCCAGCAGTGTTTTGGGCGACAGAGATACGCAGTATTTT. Amino acids: CASSVLGDRDTQYF.

The chain recombines TRBV5-1 with TRBJ2-5; D is uncertain. The CDR3 sequence is 13 residues long. V shed 0 bases and J shed 4 bases, with 7 bases lying between them. Germline V gene data show CDR1 as SGHRS and CDR2 as YFSETQ. In DNA, the CDR3 is TGCGCCAGCAGCTTGGGTTCGGGAGAGACCCAGTACTTC. It encodes CASSLGSGETQYF.

V is TRBV5-1 and J is TRBJ2-3, with 8 bases that match TRBD2. The germline gives CDR1 SGHRS, CDR2 YFSETQ. The CDR3 covers 16 residues. J lost 4 bases, V lost 1 base, and 8 bases had no gene match. The CDR3 DNA reads as TGCGCCAGCAGCTTGTCTCTTAGCGGGGAACCAGATACGCAGTATTTT. As protein: CASSLSLSGEPDTQYF.